This T cell receptor (beta chain) was captured by sequencing in a study of T cell responses to AZD1222 COVID-19 vaccine. Study-level results: At baseline, just a handful of AZD1222 recipients tested seropositive.

Recipients boosted at about 4 weeks or about 12 weeks are pooled. TCRdb's copy holds only in-frame clones and misses some; the assay was immunoSEQ multiplex PCR. The sample has 100,000 to 150,000 clones; over 85% are singletons. The CDR3 loop spans 19 amino acids. Germline V lookup: CDR1 LGHNA, CDR2 YSLEER. Trimming cost V 0 bases and J 2 bases, with 19 bases left between them. This clone has just one count. Its antigen is still unknown. This TCR derives from an adult who received the AZD1222 COVID-19 vaccine. Specimen: peripheral blood, collected 28 days after the second AZD1222 dose. This sequence joins TRBV4-3 and TRBJ1-4; D is perhaps TRBD1 (5 bases). The CDR3 DNA sequence: TGCGCCAGCAGCCAAGATTTCGGGCAGAGGGGACTCACTAATGAAAAACTGTTTTTT. This sequence encodes CASSQDFGQRGLTNEKLFF.